The 2 T cell receptor beta chains in this list originate from one sample, sequenced in a study of CD8+CD57+ T cells in acquired aplastic anemia. TCR beta VDJ and CDR3 were profiled, and genomic DNA was the template. TCRdb analysed the reads with MiXCR anew, one entry per CDR3 protein. The table includes some 190,000 distinct CDR3 sequences, 54% detected once. The sequenced sample was sorted CD4+, CD8+, or CD8+CD57+ T cells (not recorded which) from PBMCs. These receptors were taken from a human donor in good health, serving as a control.

This clonotype appeared many times. The chain is built from TRBV11-2 and TRBJ2-7; TRBD1 is a possible D gene (6 bases). This CDR3 is 13 amino acids long. The germline CDR1 and CDR2 sequences are SGHAT and FQNNGV. Deletions cut 1 base from V and 3 bases from J, with 7 bases between. The CDR3 sequence: CASSLGGHYEQYF. The DNA for the CDR3 is TGTGCCAGCAGCTTAGGGGGACACTACGAGCAGTACTTC.

The CDR3 loop is CAIKPGQGGEKLFF. The CDR3 nucleotides are TGTGCCATCAAGCCAGGACAGGGAGGCGAAAAACTGTTTTTT. This sequence joins TRBV10-3 and TRBJ1-4, with TRBD1 identical over 8 bases. With 7 bases clipped from V and 8 bases from J, the junction kept 9 bases outside the gene matches. CDR1 is ENHRY and CDR2 is SYGVKD in the germline V gene. The CDR3 runs 14 residues.